This T cell receptor beta chain is from a study of cytomegalovirus exposure and HLA in healthy donors. The PCR employed 60 Vbeta primers together with 13 Jbeta primers. Clones were read by immunoSEQ multiplex PCR, and TCRdb kept only the in-frame ones, dropping some. This sample has roughly 150,000 clones, with about 76% found just once. The CDR3 contains 11 residues. The V and J ends lost 6 bases and 3 bases respectively, with 6 bases between them. Germline V gives CDR1 LNHDA, CDR2 SQIVND (reference sequence). About this clone: The antigen is unknown.

General study findings and limits: In an earlier analysis, about 87% or about 30%: the productive usage of most TCR beta V segments.

The genes are TRBV19 and TRBJ2-7, with no clear D. This receptor was identified in a woman aged 18-30 years in good health and CMV-seropositive. The sequencing sample was made of PBMCs. CDR3 protein: CASSPNYEQYF. CDR3 coding DNA: TGTGCCAGTAGCCCCAACTACGAGCAGTACTTC.